This T cell receptor beta chain is from a study of T cell changes during pregnancy in multiple sclerosis. Using immunoSEQ multiplex PCR, the repertoire was profiled, and TCRdb retains in-frame clones only, with some absent. The sample lists tens of thousands of clones, approximately 90% occurring once. This clone was observed once. This receptor was obtained from a female donor with multiple sclerosis, enrolled in a pregnancy study. This specimen consisted of CD4+ T cells from peripheral blood mononuclear cells, obtained after pregnancy.

CDR3 amino acids: CASSASGGLSSYNEQFF. The CDR3 coding sequence is TGTGCCAGCAGCGCATCGGGTGGCTTGAGCTCCTACAATGAGCAGTTCTTC. The genes are TRBV9 and TRBJ2-1; D is undetermined. This CDR3 has 17 residues. CDR1 SGDLS and CDR2 YYNGEE come from the germline V gene. The V gene lost 3 bases and the J gene lost 0 bases, with 16 bases spanning the gap.